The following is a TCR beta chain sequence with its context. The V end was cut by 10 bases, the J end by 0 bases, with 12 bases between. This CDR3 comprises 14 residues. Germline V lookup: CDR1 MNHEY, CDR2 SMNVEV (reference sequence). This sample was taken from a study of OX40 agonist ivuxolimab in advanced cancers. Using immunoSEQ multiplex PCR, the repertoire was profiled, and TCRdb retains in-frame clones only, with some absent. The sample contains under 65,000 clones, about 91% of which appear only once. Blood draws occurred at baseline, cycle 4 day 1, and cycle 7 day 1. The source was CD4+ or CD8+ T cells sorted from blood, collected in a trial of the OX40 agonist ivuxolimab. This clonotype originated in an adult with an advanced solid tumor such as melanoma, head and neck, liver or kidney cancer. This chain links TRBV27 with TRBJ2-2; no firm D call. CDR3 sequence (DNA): TGTGCCACCTGTCGGTTTTCGAACACCGGGGAGCTGTTTTTT. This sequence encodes CATCRFSNTGELFF.